This T cell receptor beta chain came from a study of identical twins listed by TCRdb under 2016. Regarding the study in general: TCR alpha and beta repertoires from monozygotic twins, unrelated adults of various ages and cord blood were deep-sequenced to test whether fetal clonotypes persist. To rule out contamination, replicate twin experiments were performed at different times with different library preparation protocols. Summary of the overall study and its limitations: Fewer insertions were carried by abundant cord blood beta clonotypes; a weaker similar trend was observed in young adult naive repertoires, while no such trend was observed in memory repertoires. Compared with coincidental sharing between unrelated individuals, out-of-frame TCR alpha sequences shared between twins showed an excess of sequences with low generation probability. In monozygotic twins, out-of-frame TCR alpha sharing was systematically underestimated by recombination models, although the models agreed with sharing between unrelated individuals. Zero-insertion analyses could be partly confounded by invariant T cells such as MAIT and iNKT, though diverse VJ usage argued against such confounding for most clonotypes. Because the same donors could not be followed over many years, conclusions were based on cross-sectional statistical analysis. In beta out-of-frame sequences, excess twin sharing was weaker, because having fewer shared sequences lowered the signal-to-noise ratio.

CDR1 MNHEY and CDR2 SMNVEV were looked up in the germline V gene (reference sequence). Taken from cysteine to phenylalanine, the CDR3 has 14 residues. Just CDR3 DNA is preserved here, 42 bases in frame from base 1. Unmatched junction bases come to 4, with V trimmed by 5 bases and J by 2 bases. Every donor in the study was a healthy Caucasian. The method was 5' RACE. Sequencing took place on an Illumina HiSeq 2000. A universal primer binding site was added through template switching, and the final cDNA carried a unique molecular identifier so that TCR cDNA molecules could be counted accurately. First-strand cDNA for TCR alpha and beta chains was synthesized from specific primers in the conserved constant-segment region. Each cDNA library was double barcoded, with a SMART-Mk sample barcode plus Illumina barcodes, to control for contamination. TruSeq adapter sequences along with Illumina sample barcodes were introduced in two successive PCR steps. The TCR alpha and beta cDNA libraries were sequenced on the Illumina HiSeq platform using custom primers. In the authors' own workflow: Unique molecular identifiers were extracted from raw reads with MiGEC, and CDR3 positions were determined with MiXCR. Recombination models were inferred per individual with the repgenHMM and IGoR tools using an EM algorithm. Shared clonotype analysis was performed with the tcR package in R, normalizing sharing by the product of cloneset sizes. To study raw recombination free of thymic and clonal selection effects, out-of-frame nonproductive sequences were analyzed. TCRdb's own reprocessing of the public reads used fastp at Q25 and MiXCR and kept productive beta chains. Every distinct CDR3 protein forms one entry, paired with its most common genes and DNA. These V and J calls are TCRdb output, not the study's own analysis. In this sample the table shows 1.5 million to 2 million distinct CDR3 sequences, around a third of which occur a single time. About 0.3% of the sample belongs to the ten largest clones.

The sample holds a few counts of this clonotype. Its antigen remains undetermined. Base qualities are not recorded, but no much larger clone differs from it by a single base. Sequences were obtained from cord blood. This sequence originates from a newborn girl in good health. The rearranged segments are TRBV27 and TRBJ2-3; 7 junctional bases match TRBD2. The CDR3 in this case is CASSTGRATDTQYF. In nucleotide form, the sequence is TGTGCCAGCAGTACGGGGAGGGCCACAGATACGCAGTATTTT.